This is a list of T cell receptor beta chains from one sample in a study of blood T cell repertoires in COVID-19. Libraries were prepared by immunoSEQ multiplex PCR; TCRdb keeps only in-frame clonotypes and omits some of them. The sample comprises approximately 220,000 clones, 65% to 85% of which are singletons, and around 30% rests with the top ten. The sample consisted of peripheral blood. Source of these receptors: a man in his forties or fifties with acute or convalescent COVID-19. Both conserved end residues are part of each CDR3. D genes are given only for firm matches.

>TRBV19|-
CASSLGQSPNEKLFF
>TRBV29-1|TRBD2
CSTSGGTGTSGLFLYNEQFF
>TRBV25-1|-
CASSEYRGARSPLHF
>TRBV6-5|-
CASRQDGFYNEQFF
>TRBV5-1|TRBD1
CASSLQGAVSEAFF
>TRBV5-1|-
CASSNGGQPYQETQYF
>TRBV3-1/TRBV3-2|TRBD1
CASSPGTGTEAFF
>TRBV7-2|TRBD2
CASSALAGGTGELFF
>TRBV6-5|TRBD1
CASSRQGGTEAFF
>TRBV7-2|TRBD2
CASSPGQGGAYNEQFF
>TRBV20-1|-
CSASRGTGNTIYF
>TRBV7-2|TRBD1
CASSLRGQYNSPLHF
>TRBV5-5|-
CASSLGFSQGYTEAFF
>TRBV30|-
CAWSGQLRNQPQHF
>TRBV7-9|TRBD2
CASSLASGSVNEQFF
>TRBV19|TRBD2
CATGDSRLAGRDEQFF
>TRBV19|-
CASSIVRVGANVLTF
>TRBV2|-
CASSAEGSGYTF